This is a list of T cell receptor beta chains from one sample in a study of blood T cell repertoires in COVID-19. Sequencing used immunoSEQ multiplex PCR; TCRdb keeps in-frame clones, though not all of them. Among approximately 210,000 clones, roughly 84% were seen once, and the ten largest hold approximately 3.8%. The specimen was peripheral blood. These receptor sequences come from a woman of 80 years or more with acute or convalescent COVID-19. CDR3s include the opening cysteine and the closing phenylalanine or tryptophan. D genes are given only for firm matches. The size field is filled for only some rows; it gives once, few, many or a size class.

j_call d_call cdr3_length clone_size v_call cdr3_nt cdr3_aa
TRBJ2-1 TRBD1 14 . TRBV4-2 TGTGCCAGCAGCCGGACAGGGGGCTACAATGAGCAGTTCTTC CASSRTGGYNEQFF
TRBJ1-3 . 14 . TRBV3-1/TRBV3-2 TGTGCCAGCTCTTGGACAGACGCTGGAAACACCATATATTTT CASSWTDAGNTIYF
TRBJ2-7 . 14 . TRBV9 TGTGCCAGCAGCGTAGACCACACTAGGTCCGAGCAGTACTTC CASSVDHTRSEQYF
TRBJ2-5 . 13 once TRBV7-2 TGTGCCAGCAGCTTAACAGAGGGAGAGACCCAGTACTTC CASSLTEGETQYF
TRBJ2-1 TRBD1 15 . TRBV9 TGTGCCAGCAGCGACAGGGGGAGCTCCTACAATGAGCAGTTCTTC CASSDRGSSYNEQFF
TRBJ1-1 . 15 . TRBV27 TGTGCCAGCAGTTTGTCAGGGTACGTAAACACTGAAGCTTTCTTT CASSLSGYVNTEAFF
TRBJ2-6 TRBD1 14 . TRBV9 TGTGCCAGCGGGACAGCGGCTGGGGCCAACGTCCTGACTTTC CASGTAAGANVLTF
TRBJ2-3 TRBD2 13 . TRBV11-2 TGTGCCAGCAGCTTTGCGGGGGAAGATACGCAGTATTTT CASSFAGEDTQYF
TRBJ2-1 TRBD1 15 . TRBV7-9 TGTGCCAGCAGCGCCCGACAGGGTCACTACAATGAGCAGTTCTTC CASSARQGHYNEQFF
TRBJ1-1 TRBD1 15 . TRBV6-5 TGTGCCAGCAGTTACAGGACAGGGGGAGGTACTGAAGCTTTCTTT CASSYRTGGGTEAFF
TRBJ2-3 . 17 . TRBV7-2 TGTGCCAGCAGCTTACGGGTACGCCCTGGTGGCACAGATACGCAGTATTTT CASSLRVRPGGTDTQYF
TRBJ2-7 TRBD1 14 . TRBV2 TGTGCCAGCAGTGACGACAGGGTGGGCTACGAGCAGTACTTC CASSDDRVGYEQYF
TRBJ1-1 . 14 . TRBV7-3 TGTGCCAGCAGCTTGGCATCCACAAACACTGAAGCTTTCTTT CASSLASTNTEAFF
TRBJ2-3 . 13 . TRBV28 TGTGCCAGCGTCGGGACTCCTTTTCCTGCGCAGTATTTT CASVGTPFPAQYF
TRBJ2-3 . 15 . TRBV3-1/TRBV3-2 TGTGCCAGCAGCCAACAGACAGGCGACACAGATACGCAGTATTTT CASSQQTGDTDTQYF
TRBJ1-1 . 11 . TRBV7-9 TGTGCCAGCAGCTTAGGGAGGGAAGCTTTCTTT CASSLGREAFF
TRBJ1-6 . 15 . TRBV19 TGTGCCAGTAGTGTTGGGGCCAGAAATAATTCACCCCTCCACTTT CASSVGARNNSPLHF
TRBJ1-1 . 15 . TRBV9 TGTGCCAGCAGCCAACCACAGGGTAAGATCACTGAAGCTTTCTTT CASSQPQGKITEAFF
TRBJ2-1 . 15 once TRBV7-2 TGTGCCAGCAGCGCACCGGGACTGTGGTCCAATGAGCAGTTCTTC CASSAPGLWSNEQFF
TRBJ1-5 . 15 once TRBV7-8 TGTGCCAGCAGCTTAGTTTCCGGGTTAGATCAGCCCCAGCATTTT CASSLVSGLDQPQHF
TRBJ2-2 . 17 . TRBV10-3 TGTGCCATCAGTGAGTCAGGAGGAGGGAGGAACACCGGGGAGCTGTTTTTT CAISESGGGRNTGELFF
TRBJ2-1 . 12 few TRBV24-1 TGTGCCACCAGTCGAGGGTCCAATGAGCAGTTCTTC CATSRGSNEQFF
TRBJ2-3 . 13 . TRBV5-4 TGTGCCAGCACCGTCCTGGCTTCTGATACGCAGTATTTT CASTVLASDTQYF
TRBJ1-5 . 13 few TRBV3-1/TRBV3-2 TGTGCCAGCAGCCAAGGCAGGGATCAGCCCCAGCATTTT CASSQGRDQPQHF
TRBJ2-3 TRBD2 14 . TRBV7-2 TGTGCCAGCAATCCGGGGGGACGAACAGATACGCAGTATTTT CASNPGGRTDTQYF
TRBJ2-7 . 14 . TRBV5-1 TGCGCCAGCAGCTTGGAACGGGTAAAGAAGGAGCAGTACTTC CASSLERVKKEQYF
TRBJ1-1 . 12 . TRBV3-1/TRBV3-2 TGTGCCAGCAGCCTCCCCCCAGGTGAAGCTTTCTTT CASSLPPGEAFF
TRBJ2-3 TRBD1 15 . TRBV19 TGTGCCAGTAGTGCAAGACAGGGATCCCCAGATACGCAGTATTTT CASSARQGSPDTQYF
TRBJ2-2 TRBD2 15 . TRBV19 TGTGCCAGTAGTAGGACTAGCGCGAACACCGGGGAGCTGTTTTTT CASSRTSANTGELFF
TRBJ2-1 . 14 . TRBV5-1 TGCGCCAGCAGCTTGGGCCAGGGATGGGATGAGCAGTTCTTC CASSLGQGWDEQFF
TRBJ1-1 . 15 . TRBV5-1 TGCGCCAGCAGCGCGGAGCTGCCACCGAACACTGAAGCTTTCTTT CASSAELPPNTEAFF
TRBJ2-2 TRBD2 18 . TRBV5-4 TGTGCCAGCAGTCGTAACCGGGGAGGGAATATCGACACCGGGGAGCTGTTTTTT CASSRNRGGNIDTGELFF
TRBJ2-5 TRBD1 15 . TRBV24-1 TGTGCCACCAGTGATTTCGGACAGGGCCAAGAGACCCAGTACTTC CATSDFGQGQETQYF
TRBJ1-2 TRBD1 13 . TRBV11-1 TGTGCCAGCAGCTTGGACAGGGCAGGTGGCTACACCTTC CASSLDRAGGYTF
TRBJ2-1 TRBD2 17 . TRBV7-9 TGTGCCAGCAGCTCCCTCCGACTAGCCCACTCCTACAATGAGCAGTTCTTC CASSSLRLAHSYNEQFF
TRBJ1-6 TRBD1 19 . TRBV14 TGTGCCAGCAGCCAAGAAAGGGGACAGGGGTATGGGAATAATTCACCCCTCCACTTT CASSQERGQGYGNNSPLHF
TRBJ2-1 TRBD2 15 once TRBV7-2 TGTGCCAGCAGCTTAGGACTAGCGGGGTACGATGAGCAGTTCTTC CASSLGLAGYDEQFF
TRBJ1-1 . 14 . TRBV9 TGTGCCAGCAGCGTAGAACAGAATATCGGGGGAGCTTTCTTT CASSVEQNIGGAFF
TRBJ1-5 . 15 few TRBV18 TGTGCCAGCTCACTGATACGGACAGAGAATCAGCCCCAGCATTTT CASSLIRTENQPQHF
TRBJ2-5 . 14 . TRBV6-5 TGTGCCAGCAGTTACGGACAGTTCGAAGAGACCCAGTACTTC CASSYGQFEETQYF
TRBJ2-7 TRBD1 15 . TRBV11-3 TGTGCCAGCAGCTACCGTCGGGACAGGGGCTACGAGCAGTACTTC CASSYRRDRGYEQYF
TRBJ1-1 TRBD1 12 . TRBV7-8 TGTGCCAGCAGCTCGACAGGGGTGGAGACTTTCTTT CASSSTGVETFF
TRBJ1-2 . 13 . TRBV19 TGTGCCAGTAGGTTGGCAGGGGAATATGGCTACACCTTC CASRLAGEYGYTF
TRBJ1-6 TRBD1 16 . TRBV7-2 TGTGCCAGCACCTTAGGCTGGACAGGGGTTAAGTCACCCCTCCACTTT CASTLGWTGVKSPLHF
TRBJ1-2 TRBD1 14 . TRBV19 TGTGCCAGTAGTCCGGGACAGGGGCGGAGGGGCTACACCTTC CASSPGQGRRGYTF
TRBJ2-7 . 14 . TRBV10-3 TGTGCCATCAGTGAGGATAGATCCTCCTACGAGCAGTACTTC CAISEDRSSYEQYF
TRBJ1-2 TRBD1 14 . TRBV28 TGTGCCAGCAGACCGACTCAGACAGGGGGTGGCTACACCTTC CASRPTQTGGGYTF
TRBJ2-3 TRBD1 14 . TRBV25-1 TGTGCCAGTTCCGGGACAGGGGGCCCAGATACGCAGTATTTT CASSGTGGPDTQYF
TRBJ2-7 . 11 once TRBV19 TGTGCCAGTAGTACCCGGGAGGAGCAGTACTTC CASSTREEQYF